These 23 T cell receptor beta chains came from one sample sequenced in a study of blood T cell repertoires in COVID-19. Assay: immunoSEQ multiplex PCR; the TCRdb copy retains only in-frame clones and omits some. The sample includes about 97,000 clones, about 90% of them seen just once. Sequencing used peripheral blood. These receptors were obtained from a man aged 50-59 years with acute or convalescent COVID-19.

This clone appeared once. The chain has TRBV19 and TRBJ2-5; D ambiguous. V lost 4 bases and J lost 3, with 9 bases in between. Per germline, CDR1 LNHDA and CDR2 SQIVND (reference sequence). The CDR3 loop spans 13 amino acids. The CDR3 nucleotides read TGTGCCAGTAGTAGGCAAAAAAAAGAGACCCAGTACTTC. Its translation: CASSRQKKETQYF.

This CDR3 reads CASSPSFAAPYTQYF. The CDR3 nucleotides are TGTGCCAGCAGTCCATCTTTCGCGGCCCCGTATACGCAGTATTTT. The chain is built from TRBV27 and TRBJ2-3; D ambiguous. Trimming left V 5 bases short and J 7 bases short, with 19 bases between. Germline CDR1 and CDR2: MNHEY and SMNVEV (reference sequence). The CDR3 is made up of 15 amino acids.

This chain joins TRBV18 and TRBJ2-1; the match to TRBD1 covers 10 bases. The CDR3 extends over 14 amino acids. V trimming: 6 bases; J trimming: 8 bases; junction bases outside the gene matches: 7. Per germline, CDR1 KGHSH and CDR2 LQKENI. The CDR3 spells CASSRGQGIDEQFF. The CDR3 DNA sequence: TGTGCCAGCTCTAGGGGACAGGGGATCGATGAGCAGTTCTTC.

This chain uses TRBV10-2 with TRBJ1-2; D not resolved. CDR1 is WSHSY and CDR2 is SAAADI in the germline V gene. The V end lost 4 bases, the J end lost 0 bases, and 6 bases lay between the germline ends. CDR3 size: 13 residues. This CDR3 is CASSGSSNYGYTF. CDR3 sequence (DNA): TGCGCCAGCAGTGGTTCTTCTAACTATGGCTACACCTTC.

The CDR3 DNA follows: TGTGCCAGCAGCCCCCCCGGCAGGACGAACACCGGGGAGCTGTTTTTT. Its protein product is CASSPPGRTNTGELFF. This rearrangement joins TRBV5-4 to TRBJ2-2; D remains unclear. The ends were cut back, 4 bases at V and 0 bases at J, with 13 bases in the middle. The germline V gene encodes CDR1 SGHNT and CDR2 YYREEE (reference sequence). CDR3 size: 16 residues.

This clone was recorded once. The V and J genes are TRBV2 and TRBJ1-5; no firm D call. CDR1 is SNHLY and CDR2 is FYNNEI in the germline V gene. The ends were cut back, 0 bases at V and 6 bases at J, with 9 bases in the middle. CDR3 length equals 14 residues. CDR3 sequence reads: CASSEALGSQPQHF. As DNA, the CDR3 is TGTGCCAGCAGTGAAGCGCTCGGTTCTCAGCCCCAGCATTTT.

The chain uses TRBV2 and TRBJ2-7; 10 positions agree with TRBD1. Trimming at V came to 6 bases and at J to 2 bases, leaving 4 bases not matched to a gene. CDR1 is SNHLY, CDR2 FYNNEI, per germline. The CDR3 consists of 14 residues. The CDR3 coding sequence is TGTGCCAGCAGGGAGGGACAGGGGCCCTACGAGCAGTACTTC. Protein product: CASREGQGPYEQYF.

This chain uses TRBV27 with TRBJ1-6, with D possibly TRBD1 on 5 matching bases. The CDR3 runs 17 residues. CDR1 and CDR2 from the germline V gene are MNHEY and SMNVEV (reference sequence). V was clipped by 2 bases and J by 1 base, with 12 bases between them. The CDR3 nucleotides read TGTGCCAGCAGTTTAGGCAGGGAGGGATCCTATAATTCACCCCTCCACTTT. Amino acids: CASSLGREGSYNSPLHF.

The chain uses TRBV6-2 or TRBV6-3 and TRBJ1-3, with D unclear. CDR3 length: 14 amino acids. The V gene lost 2 bases and the J gene lost 3 bases, with 8 bases spanning the gap. Germline V gene sequence: CDR1 MNHEY, CDR2 SVGEGT. The CDR3 loop is CASSYGRGGNTIYF. CDR3 bases: TGTGCCAGCAGTTACGGCCGAGGTGGAAACACCATATATTTT.

The J gene is TRBJ2-1, the V gene TRBV12-5; TRBD2 might be the D (6 bases). Trimming took 1 base from V and 8 from J, leaving 9 bases between them. Per germline, CDR1 LGHNT and CDR2 FRNRAP. This CDR3 has 13 amino acids. In DNA form, the CDR3 reads TGTGCTAGTGGTTTGGCGGGGGTTTATGAGCAGTTCTTC. Its protein is CASGLAGVYEQFF.

The J gene is TRBJ2-3, the V gene TRBV27; tentatively, D is TRBD1 (6 bases). Deletions cut 3 bases from V and 4 bases from J, with 8 bases between. This CDR3 region has 13 residues. Germline assignment: CDR1 MNHEY and CDR2 SMNVEV (reference sequence). The CDR3 is CASSLGAADTQYF. The CDR3 region has the DNA TGTGCCAGCAGTTTGGGGGCGGCAGATACGCAGTATTTT.

The chain links TRBV10-3 to TRBJ1-5, with no clear D. Germline-derived CDR1 and CDR2 are ENHRY and SYGVKD. This CDR3 comprises 12 residues. Trimming shortened V by 5 bases and J by 4 bases, and 6 bases separated the two germline ends. This chain's CDR3 is CAISQTNQPQHF. In DNA, the CDR3 is TGTGCCATCAGTCAGACAAATCAGCCCCAGCATTTT.

The rearrangement links TRBV9 to TRBJ1-2; 7 positions match TRBD1. After removal of 2 bases from V and 11 bases from J, the junction contained 9 bases not matched to a gene. Germline CDR1 SGDLS, CDR2 YYNGEE. CDR3 size: 13 residues. The CDR3 bases are TGTGCCAGCAGCGTGAGGGGACAGTTTGGTTACACCTTC. It is translated as CASSVRGQFGYTF.

The V and J genes are TRBV5-1 and TRBJ1-1, with 7 bases aligning to TRBD1. With V trimmed by 4 bases and J by 3 bases, 3 bases remained unmatched. CDR3 length: 13 amino acids. Germline V CDR1 and CDR2: SGHRS, YFSETQ. DNA of the CDR3: TGCGCCAGCAGCGGGGGACAGTACACTGAAGCTTTCTTT. Translation: CASSGGQYTEAFF.

The chain is built from TRBV2 and TRBJ1-6; no definite D call. Trimming left V 7 bases short and J 3 bases short, with 13 bases between. This CDR3 is built from 15 residues. The germline gives CDR1 SNHLY, CDR2 FYNNEI. CDR3 nucleotide sequence: TGTGCCAGCAATGGGCAGTCAAACTATAATTCACCCCTCCACTTT. Its protein product is CASNGQSNYNSPLHF.

This chain uses TRBV5-6 with TRBJ1-3; tentative D call: TRBD1 (5 bases). The CDR3 runs to 17 residues. V was cut by 1 base and J by 0 bases, with 14 bases left in between. Germline V lookup: CDR1 SGHDT, CDR2 YYEEEE. The CDR3 loop reads CASSLHPRGVSGNTIYF. The DNA for the CDR3 is TGTGCCAGCAGCTTGCACCCTCGGGGGGTCTCTGGAAACACCATATATTTT.

The chain uses TRBV20-1 and TRBJ1-4; D gene uncertain. The germline V gene encodes CDR1 DFQATT and CDR2 SNEGSKA (reference sequence). V lost 7 bases and J lost 7, with 10 bases in between. CDR3 size: 11 residues. In DNA, the CDR3 is TGCAGTGTCGGAGCTAGTGAAAAACTGTTTTTT. This gives the protein CSVGASEKLFF.

The chain uses TRBV6-2 or TRBV6-3 and TRBJ2-7, with D perhaps TRBD1 (6 bases). Trimming took 4 bases from V and 4 from J, leaving 20 bases between them. The CDR3 covers 16 residues. The germline V gene has CDR1 MNHEY and CDR2 SVGEGT. Here the CDR3 reads CASSLPPGTYGYEQYF. Written as DNA, the CDR3 is TGTGCCAGCAGTTTGCCCCCTGGGACATACGGTTACGAGCAGTACTTC.

CDR3 protein: CASSQDGGDYGYTF. The CDR3 DNA reads as TGTGCCAGCAGCCAAGATGGGGGCGACTATGGCTACACCTTC. The J gene is TRBJ1-2, the V gene TRBV4-2, with D perhaps matching TRBD1 (6 bases). V was shortened by 0 bases and J by 3 bases, with 8 bases between the two germline ends. This CDR3 region has 14 residues. From germline, CDR1 is LGHNA and CDR2 YNFKEQ.

This chain uses TRBV18 with TRBJ1-5, with 7 positions matching TRBD1. Germline trimming cut 2 bases from V and 0 bases from J; bases unmatched to any gene: 4. Germline V lookup: CDR1 KGHSH, CDR2 LQKENI. The length of the CDR3 is 16 residues. Here the CDR3 DNA reads TGTGCCAGCTCACCATTGGGACAGAATAGCAATCAGCCCCAGCATTTT. Its translation: CASSPLGQNSNQPQHF.

The chain carries TRBV29-1 and TRBJ1-1; D perhaps matches TRBD1 (6 bases). V lost 4 bases and J lost 4, with 16 bases in between. The CDR3 totals 14 residues. Looked up from germline, CDR1 is SQVTM and CDR2 is ANQGSEA. The CDR3 sequence is CSVVSLSGVTEAFF. CDR3 in DNA: TGCAGCGTTGTCAGTCTCTCAGGGGTCACTGAAGCTTTCTTT.

The chain carries TRBV18 and TRBJ2-7; 9 bases match TRBD1. This CDR3 contains 15 residues. Germline CDR1 reads KGHSH; CDR2 reads LQKENI. V lost 3 bases, J lost 2 bases, and 5 bases stayed unmatched. This chain's CDR3 is CASSPRQGGTYEQYF. CDR3 in DNA: TGTGCCAGCTCACCCCGACAGGGGGGAACCTACGAGCAGTACTTC.

This chain uses TRBV9 with TRBJ2-3; unclear D gene. Trimming left V 0 bases short and J 6 bases short, with 8 bases between. This CDR3 spans 13 amino acids. Germline CDR1 is SGDLS and CDR2 is YYNGEE. The CDR3 sequence: CASSVGGGDTQYF. The CDR3 DNA follows: TGTGCCAGCAGCGTAGGTGGTGGCGATACGCAGTATTTT. Variable domain in full (rest from reference TRBV9 and TRBJ2-3): DSGVTQTPKHLITATGQRVTLRCSPRSGDLSVYWYQQSLDQGLQFLIQYYNGEERAKGNILERFSAQQFPDLHSELNLSSLELGDSALYFCASSVGGGDTQYFGPGTRLTVL.